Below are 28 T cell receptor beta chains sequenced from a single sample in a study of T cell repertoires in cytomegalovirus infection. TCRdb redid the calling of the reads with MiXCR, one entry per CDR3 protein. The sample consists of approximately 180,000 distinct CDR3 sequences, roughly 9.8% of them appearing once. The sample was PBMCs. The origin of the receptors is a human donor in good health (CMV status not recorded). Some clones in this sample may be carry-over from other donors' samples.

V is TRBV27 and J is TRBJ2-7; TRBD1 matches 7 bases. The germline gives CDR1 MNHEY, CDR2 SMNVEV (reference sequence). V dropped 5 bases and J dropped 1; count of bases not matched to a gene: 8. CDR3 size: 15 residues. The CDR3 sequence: CASSALGQLSYEQYF. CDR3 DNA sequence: TGTGCCAGCAGTGCATTGGGACAGCTGTCCTACGAGCAGTACTTC.

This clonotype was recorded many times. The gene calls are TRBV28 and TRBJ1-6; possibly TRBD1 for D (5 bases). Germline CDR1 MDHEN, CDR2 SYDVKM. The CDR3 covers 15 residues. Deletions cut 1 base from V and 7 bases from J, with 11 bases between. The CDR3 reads CASSLLGGTNSPLHF. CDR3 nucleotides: TGTGCCAGCAGTTTATTGGGGGGGACCAATTCACCCCTCCACTTT. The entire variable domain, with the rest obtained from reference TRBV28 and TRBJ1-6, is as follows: DVKVTQSSRYLVKRTGEKVFLECVQDMDHENMFWYRQDPGLGLRLIYFSYDVKMKEKGDIPEGYSVSREKKERFSLILESASTNQTSMYLCASSLLGGTNSPLHFGNGTRLTVT.

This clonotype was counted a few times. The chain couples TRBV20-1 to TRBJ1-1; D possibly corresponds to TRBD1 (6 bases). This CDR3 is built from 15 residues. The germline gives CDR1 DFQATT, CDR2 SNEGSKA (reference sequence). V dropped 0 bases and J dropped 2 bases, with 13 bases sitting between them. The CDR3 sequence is CSAREGGGRNTEAFF. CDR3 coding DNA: TGCAGTGCTAGAGAGGGGGGGGGCAGAAACACTGAAGCTTTCTTT.

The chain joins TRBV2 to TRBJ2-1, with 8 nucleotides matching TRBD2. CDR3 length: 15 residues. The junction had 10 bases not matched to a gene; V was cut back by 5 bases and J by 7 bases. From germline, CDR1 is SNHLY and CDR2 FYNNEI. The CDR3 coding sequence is TGTGCCAGCAGTACCCCGGGACTAGAGGTAAATGAGCAGTTCTTC. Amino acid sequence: CASSTPGLEVNEQFF.

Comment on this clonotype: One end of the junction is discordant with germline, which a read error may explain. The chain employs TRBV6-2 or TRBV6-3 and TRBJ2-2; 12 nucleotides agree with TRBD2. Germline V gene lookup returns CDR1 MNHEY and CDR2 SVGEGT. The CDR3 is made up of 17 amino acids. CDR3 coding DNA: TGTGCCAGCAGGGGTACTAGCGGGGGGACGAAGACCGGGGAGCTGTTTTTT. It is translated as CASRGTSGGTKTGELFF.

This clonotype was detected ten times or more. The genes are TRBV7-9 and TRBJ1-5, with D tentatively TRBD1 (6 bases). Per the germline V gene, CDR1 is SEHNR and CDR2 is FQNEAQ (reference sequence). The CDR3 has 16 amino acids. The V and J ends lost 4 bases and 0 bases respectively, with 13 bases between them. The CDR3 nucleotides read TGTGCCAGCAGCTCTGATTGGGGGCATAGCAATCAGCCCCAGCATTTT. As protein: CASSSDWGHSNQPQHF. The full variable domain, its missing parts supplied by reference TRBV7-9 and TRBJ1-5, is DTGVSQNPRHKITKRGQNVTFRCDPISEHNRLYWYRQTLGQGPEFLTYFQNEAQLEKSRLLSDRFSAERPKGSFSTLEIQRTEQGDSAMYLCASSSDWGHSNQPQHFGDGTRLSIL.

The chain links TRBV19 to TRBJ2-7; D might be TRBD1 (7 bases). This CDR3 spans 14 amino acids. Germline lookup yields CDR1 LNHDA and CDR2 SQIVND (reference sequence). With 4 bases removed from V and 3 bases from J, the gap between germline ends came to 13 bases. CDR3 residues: CASSRAGGNYEQYF. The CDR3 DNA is TGTGCCAGTAGTAGGGCAGGGGGGAACTACGAGCAGTACTTC.

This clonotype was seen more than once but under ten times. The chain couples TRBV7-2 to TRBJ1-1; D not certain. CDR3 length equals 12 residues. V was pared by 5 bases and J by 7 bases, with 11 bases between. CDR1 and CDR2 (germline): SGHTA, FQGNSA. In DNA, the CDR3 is TGTGCCAGCAGCCCCCCCCGTGGTGAAGCTTTCTTT. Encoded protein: CASSPPRGEAFF.

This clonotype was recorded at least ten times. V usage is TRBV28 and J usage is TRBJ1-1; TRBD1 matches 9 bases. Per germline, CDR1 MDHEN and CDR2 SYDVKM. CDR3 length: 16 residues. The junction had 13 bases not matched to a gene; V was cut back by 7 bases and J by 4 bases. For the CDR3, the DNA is TGTGCCAGCACCTTGGTAGTAGACAGGGGGACCACTGAAGCTTTCTTT. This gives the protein CASTLVVDRGTTEAFF.

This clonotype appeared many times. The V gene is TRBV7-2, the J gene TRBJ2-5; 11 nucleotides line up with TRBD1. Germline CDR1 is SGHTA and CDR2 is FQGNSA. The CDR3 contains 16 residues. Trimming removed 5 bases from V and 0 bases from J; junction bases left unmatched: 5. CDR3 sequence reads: CASSRDRGTYQETQYF. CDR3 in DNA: TGTGCCAGCAGCCGGGACAGGGGGACGTACCAAGAGACCCAGTACTTC.

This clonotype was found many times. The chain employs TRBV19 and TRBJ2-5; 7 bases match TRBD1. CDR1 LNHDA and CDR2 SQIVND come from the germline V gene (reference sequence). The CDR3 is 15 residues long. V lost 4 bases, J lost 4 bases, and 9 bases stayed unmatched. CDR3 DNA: TGTGCCAGTAGTAGGGCACACAGGGGCGGAGAGACCCAGTACTTC. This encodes CASSRAHRGGETQYF.

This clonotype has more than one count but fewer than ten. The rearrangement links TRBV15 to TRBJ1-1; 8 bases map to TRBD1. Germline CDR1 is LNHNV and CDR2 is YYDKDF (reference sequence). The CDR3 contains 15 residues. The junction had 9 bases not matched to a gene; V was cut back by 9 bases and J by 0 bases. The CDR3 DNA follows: TGTGCCACTACCCGGACAGGGCGCGTGAACACTGAAGCTTTCTTT. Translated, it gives CATTRTGRVNTEAFF.

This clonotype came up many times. The CDR3: CASSLDSGNGANVLTF. In DNA form, the CDR3 reads TGTGCCAGCAGCTTAGATTCAGGAAACGGGGCCAACGTCCTGACTTTC. The V and J genes are TRBV7-2 and TRBJ2-6; no definite D call. The CDR3 contains 16 residues. Trimming took off 1 base at V and 4 bases at J, with 11 bases between the two ends. The germline V gene encodes CDR1 SGHTA and CDR2 FQGNSA.

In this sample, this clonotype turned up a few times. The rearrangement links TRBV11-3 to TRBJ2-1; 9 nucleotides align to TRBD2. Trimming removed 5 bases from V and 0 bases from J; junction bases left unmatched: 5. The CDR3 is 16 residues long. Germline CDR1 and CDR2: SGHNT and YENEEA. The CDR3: CASSIYSGSSYNEQFF. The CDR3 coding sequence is TGTGCCAGCAGCATTTATAGCGGGAGCTCCTACAATGAGCAGTTCTTC. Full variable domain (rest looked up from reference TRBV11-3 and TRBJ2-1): EAGVVQSPRYKIIEKKQPVAFWCNPISGHNTLYWYLQNLGQGPELLIRYENEEAVDDSQLPKDRFSAERLKGVDSTLKIQPAELGDSAVYLCASSIYSGSSYNEQFFGPGTRLTVL.

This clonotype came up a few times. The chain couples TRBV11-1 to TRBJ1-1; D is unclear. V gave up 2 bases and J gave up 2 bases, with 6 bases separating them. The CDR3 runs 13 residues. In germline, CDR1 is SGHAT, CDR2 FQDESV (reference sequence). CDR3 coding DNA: TGTGCCAGCAGCTTAACACCCAACACTGAAGCTTTCTTT. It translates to CASSLTPNTEAFF.

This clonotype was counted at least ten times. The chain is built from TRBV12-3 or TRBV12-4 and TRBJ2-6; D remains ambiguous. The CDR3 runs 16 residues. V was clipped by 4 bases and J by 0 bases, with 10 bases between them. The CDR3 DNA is TGTGCCAGCAGTTCTCATCGTAGCTCTGGGGCCAACGTCCTGACTTTC. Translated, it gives CASSSHRSSGANVLTF.

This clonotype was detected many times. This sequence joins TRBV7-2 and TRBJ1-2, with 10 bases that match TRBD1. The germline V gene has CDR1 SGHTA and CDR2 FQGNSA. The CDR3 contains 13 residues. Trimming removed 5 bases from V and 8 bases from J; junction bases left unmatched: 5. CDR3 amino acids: CASSRQGAGGYTF. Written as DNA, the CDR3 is TGTGCCAGCAGCAGACAGGGGGCGGGAGGCTACACCTTC.

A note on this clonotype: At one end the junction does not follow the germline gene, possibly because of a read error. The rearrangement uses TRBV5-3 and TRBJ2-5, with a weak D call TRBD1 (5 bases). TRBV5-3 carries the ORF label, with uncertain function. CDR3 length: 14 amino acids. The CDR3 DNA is TGTGCCAGCAGCACACCCCGACAGCAAGAGATCCAGTACTTC. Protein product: CASSTPRQQEIQYF.

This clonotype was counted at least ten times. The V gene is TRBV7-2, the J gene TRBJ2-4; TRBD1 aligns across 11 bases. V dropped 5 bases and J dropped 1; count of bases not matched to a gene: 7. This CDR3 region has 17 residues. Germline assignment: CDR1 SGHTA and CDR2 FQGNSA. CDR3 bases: TGTGCCAGCAGCCTTTGGACAGGGGGCATGGCCAAAAACATTCAGTACTTC. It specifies CASSLWTGGMAKNIQYF.

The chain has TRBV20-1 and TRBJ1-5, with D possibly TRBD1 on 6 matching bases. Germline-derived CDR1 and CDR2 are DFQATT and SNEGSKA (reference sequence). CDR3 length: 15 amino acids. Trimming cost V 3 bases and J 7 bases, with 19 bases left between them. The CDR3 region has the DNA TGCAGTGCTAGCCCTGGACTGGGGGCTAGACAGCCCCAGCATTTT. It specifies CSASPGLGARQPQHF.

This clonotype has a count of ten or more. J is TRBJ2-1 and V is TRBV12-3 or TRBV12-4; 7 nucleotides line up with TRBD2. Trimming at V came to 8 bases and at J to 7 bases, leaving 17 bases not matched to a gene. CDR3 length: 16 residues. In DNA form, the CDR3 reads TGTGCCAGCGGGGCCCCCGCGGCTAGCGGAGGTAATGAGCAGTTCTTC. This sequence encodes CASGAPAASGGNEQFF.

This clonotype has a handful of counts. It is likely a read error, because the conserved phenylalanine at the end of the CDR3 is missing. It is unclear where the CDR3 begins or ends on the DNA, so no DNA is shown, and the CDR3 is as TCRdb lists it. The CDR3 is CASSFPTHVL. V and J are TRBV5-8 and TRBJ1-2. Germline values: CDR1 SGHTS, CDR2 YDEGEE. Inclusive of both ends, the CDR3 amounts to 10 amino acids.

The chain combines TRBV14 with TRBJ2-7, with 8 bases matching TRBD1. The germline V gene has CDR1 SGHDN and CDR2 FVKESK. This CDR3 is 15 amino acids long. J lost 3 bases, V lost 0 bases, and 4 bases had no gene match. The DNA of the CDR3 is TGTGCCAGCAGCCAAGAAGGGACAGGATACTACGAGCAGTACTTC. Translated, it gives CASSQEGTGYYEQYF.

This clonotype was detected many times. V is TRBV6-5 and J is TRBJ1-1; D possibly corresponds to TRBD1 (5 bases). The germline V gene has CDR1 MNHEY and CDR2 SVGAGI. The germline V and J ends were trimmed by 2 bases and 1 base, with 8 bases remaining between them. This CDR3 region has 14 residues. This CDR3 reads CASSYRGPNTEAFF. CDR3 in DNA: TGTGCCAGCAGTTACAGGGGACCGAACACTGAAGCTTTCTTT.

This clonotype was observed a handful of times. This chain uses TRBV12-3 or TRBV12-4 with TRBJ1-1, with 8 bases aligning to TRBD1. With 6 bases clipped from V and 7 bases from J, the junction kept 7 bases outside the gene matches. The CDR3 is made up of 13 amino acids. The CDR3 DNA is TGTGCCAGCAGGAGAGGACAGGGTATTGAAGCTTTCTTT. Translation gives CASRRGQGIEAFF.

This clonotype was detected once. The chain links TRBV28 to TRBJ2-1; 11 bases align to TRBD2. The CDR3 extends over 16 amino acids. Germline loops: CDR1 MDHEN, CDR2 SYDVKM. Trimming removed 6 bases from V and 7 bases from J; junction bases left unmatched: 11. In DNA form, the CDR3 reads TGTGCCAGCAGCCAAAGACTAGCGGGACTCTATAATGAGCAGTTCTTC. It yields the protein CASSQRLAGLYNEQFF.

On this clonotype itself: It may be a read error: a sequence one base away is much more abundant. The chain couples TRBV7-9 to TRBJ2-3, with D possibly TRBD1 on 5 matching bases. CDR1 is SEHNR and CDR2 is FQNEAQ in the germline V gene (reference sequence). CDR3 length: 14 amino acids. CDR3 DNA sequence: TGTGCCAGCAGCTTAGGAGGAGTGACAGAAACGCAGTATTTT. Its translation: CASSLGGVTETQYF.

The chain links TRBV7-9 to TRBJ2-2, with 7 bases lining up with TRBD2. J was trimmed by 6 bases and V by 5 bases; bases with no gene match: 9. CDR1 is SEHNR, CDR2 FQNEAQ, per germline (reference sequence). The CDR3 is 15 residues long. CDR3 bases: TGTGCCAGCAGCCGCAGGGAGGGTGAAGCCGGGGAGCTGTTTTTT. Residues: CASSRREGEAGELFF.